This is a list of T cell receptor beta chains from one sample in a study of metastatic and nonmetastatic thyroid tumors. TCRdb ran MiXCR on the PCR reads. The sample has about 40,000 clones, about 15% seen once. Sequencing input: tumor tissue. These receptors all stem from a female donor with papillary thyroid cancer or a benign thyroid nodule (not recorded which). Some clones in this sample may be carry-over from other donors' samples. Each CDR3 is given with its conserved first and last residue. Fields, in order: clone size, V gene, J gene, D gene, CDR3 DNA, CDR3 protein. A D gene is named only where the DNA matches it firmly. Expanded clones are given a class, and other clones once, few, many or no size at all.

many,TRBV10-1,TRBJ2-3,.,TGCGCCAGCAGTGATCAGAGAGCCACAGATACGCAGTATTTT,CASSDQRATDTQYF
few,TRBV14,TRBJ1-2,.,TGTACCAGCAGCCAAGATGCGGCCCCCTTATTGTATGGCTACACCTTT,CTSSQDAAPLLYGYTF
many,TRBV15,TRBJ1-1,.,TGTGCCACCAGCAGAGATCCGGGGAGAGCTTTCTTT,CATSRDPGRAFF
many,TRBV20-1,TRBJ2-1,TRBD1,TGCAGTGCTCGCATACTATCGACAGGGAGCTACAATGAGCAGTTCTTC,CSARILSTGSYNEQFF
many,TRBV6-5,TRBJ2-2,TRBD2,TGCGCCAGCAGTTACGGGGGGGGTGGCGGGGAGCTGTTTTTT,CASSYGGGGGELFF
.,TRBV20-1,TRBJ1-5,.,TGCAGTGCTACCGGGACAAATAGCAATCAGCCCCAGCATTTT,CSATGTNSNQPQHF
many,TRBV19,TRBJ2-7,.,TGTGCCAGTAGTATGTCGGAAGGGCGCGGAGCTGGCGAGCAGTACTTC,CASSMSEGRGAGEQYF
many,TRBV6-5,TRBJ2-7,.,TGTGCCAGCAGTTACAGGGGTGCCTACGAGCAGTACTTC,CASSYRGAYEQYF
.,TRBV9,TRBJ2-3,TRBD2,TGTGCCAGCAGCGAGGCGGGGGTAACAGATACGCAGTATTTT,CASSEAGVTDTQYF
many,TRBV14,TRBJ2-7,TRBD1,TGTGCCAGCAGTGGTGACAGGGCTTACTACGAGCAGTACTTC,CASSGDRAYYEQYF
many,TRBV6-5,TRBJ1-1,.,TGTGCCAGCAGTTACGGGGCCGAAGCTTTCTTT,CASSYGAEAFF
many,TRBV5-4,TRBJ2-7,.,TGTGCCAGCAGCTTGAACAGGAACAGGTACGAGCAGTACTTC,CASSLNRNRYEQYF
many,TRBV9,TRBJ1-3,TRBD1,TGTGCCAGCAGCGTGGAGGGGGCCTCTGGAAACACCATATATTTT,CASSVEGASGNTIYF
.,TRBV19,TRBJ2-6,.,TGTGCCAGTAGTAAGTCAGGGGGGTTGAGCTCTGGGGCCAACGTCCTGACTTTC,CASSKSGGLSSGANVLTF
many,TRBV28,TRBJ2-3,TRBD2,TGTGCCAGCAGTTTAGGGCTAGCGGGAGTTGGGACAGATACGCAGTATTTT,CASSLGLAGVGTDTQYF